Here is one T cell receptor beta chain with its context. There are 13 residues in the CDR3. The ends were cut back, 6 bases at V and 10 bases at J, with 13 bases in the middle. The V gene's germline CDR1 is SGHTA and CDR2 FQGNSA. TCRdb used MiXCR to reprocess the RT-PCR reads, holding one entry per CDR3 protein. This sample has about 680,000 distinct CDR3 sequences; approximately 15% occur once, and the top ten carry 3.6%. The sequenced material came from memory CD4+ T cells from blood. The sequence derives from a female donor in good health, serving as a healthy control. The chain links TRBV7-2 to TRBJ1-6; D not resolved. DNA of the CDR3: TGTGCCAGCAGTATCCCTGACGCCTCACCCCTCCACTTT. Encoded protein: CASSIPDASPLHF. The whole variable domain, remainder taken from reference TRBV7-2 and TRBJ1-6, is GAGVSQSPSNKVTEKGKDVELRCDPISGHTALYWYRQSLGQGLEFLIYFQGNSAPDKSGLPSDRFSAERTGGSVSTLTIQRTQQEDSAVYLCASSIPDASPLHFGNGTRLTVT.